These 12 T cell receptor beta chains share one sample of origin, sequenced in a study of glioma-infiltrating T cells after dendritic cell vaccination. The assay was immunoSEQ multiplex PCR, and TCRdb's table has in-frame clones only and misses some. The sample records tens of thousands of clones, approximately 85% being singletons. Here the sequenced sample was blood, taken before dendritic cell vaccination. These receptors were obtained from a human donor with glioblastoma.

The V call is TRBV19, the J call TRBJ1-4, with TRBD1 identical over 9 bases. CDR3 length equals 15 residues. Germline V gives CDR1 LNHDA, CDR2 SQIVND (reference sequence). The J segment lost 7 bases and the V segment lost 2 bases, leaving 5 bases of the junction unmatched. CDR3 in amino acids: CASSIIGQGSEKLFF. The CDR3 DNA is TGTGCCAGTAGTATAATAGGACAGGGGAGTGAAAAACTGTTTTTT.

The rearrangement uses TRBV6-6 and TRBJ2-2, with D hard to call. Trimming took off 7 bases at V and 0 bases at J, with 9 bases between the two ends. Germline V gene data show CDR1 as MNHNY and CDR2 as SVGAGI (reference sequence). This CDR3 is built from 14 residues. CDR3 nucleotide sequence: TGTGCCAGCATTGAACAGACGAACACCGGGGAGCTGTTTTTT. Encoded protein: CASIEQTNTGELFF.

The chain has TRBV10-3 and TRBJ1-2, with 11 bases that match TRBD1. Germline CDR1 and CDR2: ENHRY and SYGVKD. V trimming: 4 bases; J trimming: 4 bases; junction bases outside the gene matches: 5. This CDR3 comprises 15 residues. CDR3 DNA sequence: TGTGCCATCAGTGTTGGACAGGGGGCCTCCTATGGCTACACCTTC. This translates into CAISVGQGASYGYTF.

The chain carries TRBV6-1 and TRBJ2-7, with D possibly TRBD1 on 5 matching bases. V lost 10 bases to trimming and J lost 0 bases, with 19 bases between them. CDR1 MNHNS and CDR2 SASEGT come from the germline V gene. The CDR3 covers 15 residues. The CDR3 DNA follows: TGTGCCACCGACGATCCCAGTGGGGCCTCCTACGAGCAGTACTTC. Protein sequence: CATDDPSGASYEQYF.

The CDR3 DNA reads as TGCGCCAGCAGCCGGGGACTAGCGGGGGGGACGCTCACAGATACGCAGTATTTT. It specifies CASSRGLAGGTLTDTQYF. The V gene is TRBV5-1, the J gene TRBJ2-3; 16 bases are shared with TRBD2. V lost 4 bases, J lost 2 bases, and 7 bases stayed unmatched. CDR3 length: 18 amino acids. Germline CDR1 is SGHRS and CDR2 is YFSETQ.

This chain connects TRBV27 to TRBJ1-6; maybe TRBD1 (6 bases). The CDR3 is 14 residues long. Germline CDR1 is MNHEY and CDR2 is SMNVEV (reference sequence). Deletions cut 7 bases from V and 6 bases from J, with 13 bases between. This chain's CDR3 is CASNPPDSNSPLHF. The CDR3 nucleotides are TGTGCCAGCAACCCGCCGGACAGTAATTCACCCCTCCACTTT.

V gene TRBV1 combines with J gene TRBJ2-5; the table's D gene call, TRBD1, was not cross checked with the DNA. TRBJ2-7 explains the end of the DNA better; the J call may be wrong. TRBV1 is designated a pseudogene. There are 16 residues in the CDR3. The CDR3 nucleotides are TGCACCAGCAGCCACCTCCGGGACAGGAGCTCCTACGAGCAGTACTTC. Its protein product is CTSSHLRDRSSYEQYF.

The chain uses TRBV7-9 and TRBJ1-4; D possibly corresponds to TRBD1 (6 bases). The CDR3 is 15 residues long. V was cut by 4 bases and J by 0 bases, with 9 bases left in between. Germline CDR1 reads SEHNR; CDR2 reads FQNEAQ (reference sequence). As DNA, the CDR3 is TGTGCCAGCAGCTGGACAGCTGCAACTAATGAAAAACTGTTTTTT. Its protein product is CASSWTAATNEKLFF.

This clone was seen a few times. The chain joins TRBV10-2 to TRBJ2-7, with D maybe TRBD1 (5 bases). Deletions cut 0 bases from V and 2 bases from J, with 11 bases between. Germline lookup yields CDR1 WSHSY and CDR2 SAAADI. The CDR3 runs 15 residues. The CDR3 is CASSESRVGPYEQYF. The CDR3 bases are TGCGCCAGCAGTGAGTCGCGAGTGGGGCCCTACGAGCAGTACTTC.

V is TRBV5-1 and J is TRBJ2-7; D is ambiguous. Trimming removed 0 bases from V and 2 bases from J, with 6 bases in between. The CDR3 runs 13 residues. The germline V gene encodes CDR1 SGHRS and CDR2 YFSETQ. In DNA form, the CDR3 reads TGCGCCAGCAGCTTGGGGCCAGCCTACGAGCAGTACTTC. This codes for CASSLGPAYEQYF.

V gene TRBV30 combines with J gene TRBJ2-3; D perhaps matches TRBD2 (5 bases). The CDR3 is made up of 15 amino acids. Trimming took 4 bases from V and 1 from J, leaving 15 bases between them. Looked up from germline, CDR1 is GTSNPN and CDR2 is SVGIG (reference sequence). The CDR3 DNA reads as TGTGCCTGGACCCGAGGAGGACTGGGCACAGATACGCAGTATTTT. Amino acids: CAWTRGGLGTDTQYF. Full variable domain (missing parts from reference TRBV30 and TRBJ2-3): SQTIHQWPATLVQPVGSPLSLECTVEGTSNPNLYWYRQAAGRGLQLLFYSVGIGQISSEVPQNLSASRPQDRQFILSSKKLLLSDSGFYLCAWTRGGLGTDTQYFGPGTRLTVL.

V is TRBV6-5 and J is TRBJ2-1, with a possible D match to TRBD1 (6 bases). This CDR3 spans 12 amino acids. CDR1 is MNHEY and CDR2 is SVGAGI in the germline V gene. Trimming left V 6 bases short and J 4 bases short, with 7 bases between. The CDR3 nucleotides read TGTGCCAGCAGGGACAGATACAATGAGCAGTTCTTC. Amino acid sequence: CASRDRYNEQFF.